This T cell receptor beta chain was identified in a study of blood T cell repertoires in COVID-19. In the study overall: COVID-19 samples, acute and convalescent, were from the United States, Italy and Spain. Sources were T cells, B-cell-depleted T cells, or PBMCs; the material itself was cDNA or gDNA.

V trimming: 6 bases; J trimming: 5 bases; junction bases outside the gene matches: 4. Germline V gives CDR1 SQVTM, CDR2 ANQGSEA. The CDR3 loop spans 12 amino acids. This clone was detected only once. In the same sample, other DNA sequences code for this CDR3. Under the authors' procedure: Amplifying reference gene primers gave estimates of nucleated cell counts. Some clones are missing from TCRdb's copy, which holds only in-frame ones; the method was immunoSEQ multiplex PCR. D and trimming were read from the DNA, whereas the V and J calls and clone size are those reported in that table. This sample has 65,000 to 90,000 clones; 80% to 90% occur once, and the top ten carry more than 4.5%.

This TCR derives from an elderly woman with active or convalescent COVID-19. The chain is built from TRBV29-1 and TRBJ1-5, with 7 bases matching TRBD1. Specimen: peripheral blood. The CDR3 loop is CSVRQGDQPQHF. In DNA form, the CDR3 reads TGCAGCGTACGACAGGGAGATCAGCCCCAGCATTTT.